This T cell receptor beta chain was recorded in a study of cytotoxic CD8 clonotypes in ibrutinib-treated CLL. Overall study: Response samples came after a median roughly 11 months of treatment, range 6 to 36.

Here immunoSEQ multiplex PCR was the method, and the copy in TCRdb shows in-frame clones only, minus some. The sample yields about 200,000 clones, around three quarters seen once. The CDR3 runs 16 residues. The V gene's germline CDR1 is SGHTA and CDR2 FQGNSA. The V end was cut by 1 base, the J end by 2 bases, with 11 bases between. The sequence came from a human donor with chronic lymphocytic leukemia. The chain is built from TRBV7-2 and TRBJ2-2; no clear D. The sample here was PBMCs, taken after 24 months of ibrutinib treatment. CDR3 protein: CASSLGRRVNTGELFF. CDR3 DNA: TGTGCCAGCAGCTTAGGTCGTAGGGTCAACACCGGGGAGCTGTTTTTT.